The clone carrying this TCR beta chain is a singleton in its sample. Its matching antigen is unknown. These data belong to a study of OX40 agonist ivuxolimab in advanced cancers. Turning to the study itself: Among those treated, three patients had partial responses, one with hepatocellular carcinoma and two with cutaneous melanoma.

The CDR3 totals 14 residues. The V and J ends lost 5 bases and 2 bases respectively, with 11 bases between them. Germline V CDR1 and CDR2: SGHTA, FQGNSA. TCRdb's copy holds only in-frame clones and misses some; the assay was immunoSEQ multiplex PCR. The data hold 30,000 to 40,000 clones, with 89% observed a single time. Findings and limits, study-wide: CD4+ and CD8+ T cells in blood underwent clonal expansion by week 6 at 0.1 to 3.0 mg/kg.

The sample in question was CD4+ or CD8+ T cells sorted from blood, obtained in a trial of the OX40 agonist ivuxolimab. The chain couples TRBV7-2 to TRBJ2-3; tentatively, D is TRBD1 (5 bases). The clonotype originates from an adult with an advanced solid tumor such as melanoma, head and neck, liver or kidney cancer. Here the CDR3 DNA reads TGTGCCAGCAGCATCCGACAGACCACAGATACGCAGTATTTT. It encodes CASSIRQTTDTQYF.